This TCR beta chain is drawn from a study of CD8 T cells in ankylosing spondylitis. V lost 2 bases and J 5 bases, leaving 13 bases between the germline ends. CDR3 length equals 16 residues. Germline CDR1 and CDR2: MGHDK and SYGVNS. The study's findings and limits: A number of the motif variants had already been described in reactive arthritis synovial fluid and blood.

Regarding this clonotype: Antigen unknown.

Using quantitative 5'-RACE with molecular barcodes, the authors made TCR beta libraries. MiXCR was run by TCRdb on the 5' RACE reads, yielding one entry per CDR3 protein. The sample shows around 280,000 distinct CDR3 sequences, around 19% of them seen only once. The chain links TRBV25-1 to TRBJ1-6; D is perhaps TRBD1 (5 bases). Sequenced sample: blood, either unsorted or a sorted T cell fraction (not recorded which). This clonotype was obtained from a male donor with ankylosing spondylitis or in good health (not recorded which). The CDR3 loop reads CASSEAGTAHNSPLHF. CDR3 DNA: TGTGCCAGCAGTGAAGCCGGGACGGCTCATAATTCACCCCTCCACTTT.